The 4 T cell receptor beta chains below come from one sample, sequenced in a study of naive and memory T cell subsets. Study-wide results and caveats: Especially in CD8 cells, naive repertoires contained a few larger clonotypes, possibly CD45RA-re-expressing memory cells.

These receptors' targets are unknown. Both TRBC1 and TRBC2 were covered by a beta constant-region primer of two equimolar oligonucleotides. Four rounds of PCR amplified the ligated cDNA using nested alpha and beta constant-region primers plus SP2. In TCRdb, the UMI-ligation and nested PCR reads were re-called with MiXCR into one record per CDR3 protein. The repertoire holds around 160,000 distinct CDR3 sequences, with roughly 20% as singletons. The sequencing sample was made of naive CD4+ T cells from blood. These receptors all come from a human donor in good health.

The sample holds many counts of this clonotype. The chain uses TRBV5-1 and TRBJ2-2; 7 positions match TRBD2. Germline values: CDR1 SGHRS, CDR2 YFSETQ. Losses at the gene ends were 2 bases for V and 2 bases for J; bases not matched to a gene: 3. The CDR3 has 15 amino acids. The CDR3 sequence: CASSFGTTNTGELFF. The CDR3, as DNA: TGCGCCAGCAGCTTCGGGACTACCAACACCGGGGAGCTGTTTTTT.

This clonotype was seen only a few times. The CDR3 coding sequence is TGTGCCAGCAGCCAAAAAGGGTTCGCCAAAAACATTCAGTACTTC. Its translation is CASSQKGFAKNIQYF. V usage is TRBV14 and J usage is TRBJ2-4, with unresolved D. V was clipped by 2 bases and J by 1 base, with 9 bases between them. The CDR3 contains 15 residues. CDR1 is SGHDN and CDR2 is FVKESK in the germline V gene. Filled out from reference TRBV14 and TRBJ2-4, the complete variable domain reads EAGVTQFPSHSVIEKGQTVTLRCDPISGHDNLYWYRRVMGKEIKFLLHFVKESKQDESGMPNNRFLAERTGGTYSTLKVQPAELEDSGVYFCASSQKGFAKNIQYFGAGTRLSVL.

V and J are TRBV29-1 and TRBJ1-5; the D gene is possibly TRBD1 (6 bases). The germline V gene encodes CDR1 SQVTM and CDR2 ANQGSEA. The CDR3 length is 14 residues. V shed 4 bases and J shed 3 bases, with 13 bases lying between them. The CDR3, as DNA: TGCAGCGTTGGCAGCGGGGGGCCCAATCAGCCCCAGCATTTT. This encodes CSVGSGGPNQPQHF. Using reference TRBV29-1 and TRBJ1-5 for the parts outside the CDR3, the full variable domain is SAVISQKPSRDICQRGTSLTIQCQVDSQVTMMFWYRQQPGQSLTLIATANQGSEATYESGFVIDKFPISRPNLTFSTLTVSNMSPEDSSIYLCSVGSGGPNQPQHFGDGTRLSIL.

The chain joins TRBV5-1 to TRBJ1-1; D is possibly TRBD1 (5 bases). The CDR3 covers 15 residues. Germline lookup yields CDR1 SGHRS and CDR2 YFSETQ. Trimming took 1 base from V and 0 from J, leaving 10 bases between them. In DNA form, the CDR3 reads TGCGCCAGCAGCTTGTCCCGGGGACTGAACACTGAAGCTTTCTTT. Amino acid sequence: CASSLSRGLNTEAFF. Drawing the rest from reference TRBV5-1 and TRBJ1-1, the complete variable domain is KAGVTQTPRYLIKTRGQQVTLSCSPISGHRSVSWYQQTPGQGLQFLFEYFSETQRNKGNFPGRFSGRQFSNSRSEMNVSTLELGDSALYLCASSLSRGLNTEAFFGQGTRLTVV.